The following is a T cell receptor beta chain sequence with its context. The antigen remains undetermined. The sample originates from a study of blood T cells in healthy people across ages. Looking at the study overall: Template switching captured about one barcoded beta molecule per two T cells.

General observations from the study: With age, beta diversity per million T cells declined roughly linearly, significantly by 30 to 40. Investigators viewed diversity estimates from one million T cells as underestimates, the study reported.

It was with a sample-barcoded 5' primer and a J-beta primer mix that a second PCR of roughly 7 to 12 cycles was run. TCRdb independently ran MiXCR on the 5' RACE reads; one entry per CDR3 protein. The sample has some 1.6 million distinct CDR3 sequences, around 35% seen once; the top ten hold about 11%. The germline V gene encodes CDR1 DFQATT and CDR2 SNEGSKA (reference sequence). The V gene lost 3 bases and the J gene lost 3 bases, with 11 bases spanning the gap. The length of the CDR3 is 13 residues. Input material: blood. The rearrangement joins TRBV20-1 to TRBJ2-5; weak D call: TRBD2 (6 bases). The receptor's source is a woman in her thirties in good health. CDR3 bases: TGCAGTGCTAGCCCAACTAGCAAAGAGACCCAGTACTTC. Translating gives CSASPTSKETQYF.